This T cell receptor (beta chain) came from a study of cytomegalovirus exposure and HLA in healthy donors. Study-level information: There were under 130 million unique TCR beta sequences, drawn from 150 million to 200 million T cells, in an earlier analysis.

The study, taken as a whole, reports: V segments that were indistinguishable, TRBV6-2 and TRBV6-3 among them, were omitted from analysis. Analyses of presence/absence relied on an assumption of roughly uniform sequencing depth across donors. For TCR beta chains, V- and J-gene trimming was later linked to a missense DCLRE1C variant.

The V and J ends lost 5 bases and 0 bases, in that order; junction bases with no gene match: 4. The germline gives CDR1 SGHRS, CDR2 YFSETQ. The CDR3 extends over 15 amino acids. This clone has a handful of counts. Antigen specificity is unknown. Amplification used 60 Vbeta primers and 13 Jbeta primers. The assay was immunoSEQ multiplex PCR, and TCRdb's table has in-frame clones only and misses some. Of roughly 110,000 clones listed, roughly 80% are singletons. Source material: PBMCs. This rearrangement joins TRBV5-1 to TRBJ2-1, with 8 positions matching TRBD1. The TCR sequence derives from a man aged 25-40 years in good health and CMV-seropositive. CDR3 DNA: TGCGCCAGCAGTCAGACAGGGGACTCCTACAATGAGCAGTTCTTC. Amino acid sequence: CASSQTGDSYNEQFF. Filled out from reference TRBV5-1 and TRBJ2-1, the complete variable domain reads KAGVTQTPRYLIKTRGQQVTLSCSPISGHRSVSWYQQTPGQGLQFLFEYFSETQRNKGNFPGRFSGRQFSNSRSEMNVSTLELGDSALYLCASSQTGDSYNEQFFGPGTRLTVL.